This TCR beta chain derives from a study of blood T cell repertoires in COVID-19. Study-wide background: Samples taken during acute and convalescent COVID-19 were collected in the United States, Italy and Spain. PBMCs, B-cell-depleted T cells, or T cells provided the cDNA or gDNA that made up the material.

V gave up 3 bases and J gave up 5 bases; unmatched junction bases: 4. The CDR3 loop spans 14 amino acids. Germline-derived CDR1 and CDR2 are SGDLS and YYNGEE. The count of this clone is one. As handled by the study authors: Reference gene primer amplification gave nucleated cell count estimates. Clones were sequenced by immunoSEQ multiplex PCR, and TCRdb holds only the in-frame ones, with some missing. V and J calls and clone size are those listed in that table; D and trimming were worked out from the DNA. The table lists 65,000 to 80,000 clones, around 82% of them singletons. The receptor's source is a human donor in a cohort sampled during active COVID-19. The J gene is TRBJ2-1, the V gene TRBV9; 8 nucleotides match TRBD2. Sequencing used peripheral blood. DNA of the CDR3: TGTGCCAGCAGCGCACTAGCGGAGAACAATGAGCAGTTCTTC. Protein sequence: CASSALAENNEQFF.